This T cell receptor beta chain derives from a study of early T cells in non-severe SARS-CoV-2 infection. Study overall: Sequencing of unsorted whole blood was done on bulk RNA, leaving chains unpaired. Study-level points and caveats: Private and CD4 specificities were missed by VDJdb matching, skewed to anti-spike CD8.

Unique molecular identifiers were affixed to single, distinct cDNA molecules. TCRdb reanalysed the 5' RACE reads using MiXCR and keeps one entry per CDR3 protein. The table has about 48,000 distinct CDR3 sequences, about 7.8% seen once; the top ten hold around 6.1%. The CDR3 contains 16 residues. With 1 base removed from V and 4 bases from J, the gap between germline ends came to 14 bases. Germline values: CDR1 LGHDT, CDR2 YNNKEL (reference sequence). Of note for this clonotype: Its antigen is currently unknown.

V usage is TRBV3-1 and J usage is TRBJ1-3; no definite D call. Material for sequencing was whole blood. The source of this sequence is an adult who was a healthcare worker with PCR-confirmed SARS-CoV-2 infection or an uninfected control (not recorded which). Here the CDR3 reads CASSQGHSGEGNTIYF. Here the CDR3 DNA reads TGTGCCAGCAGCCAAGGGCATTCCGGGGAGGGAAACACCATATATTTT.